These 32 T cell receptor beta chains share one sample of origin, sequenced in a study of blood T cell repertoires in COVID-19. Sequencing used immunoSEQ multiplex PCR; TCRdb keeps in-frame clones, though not all of them. The sample includes 130,000 to 150,000 clones, approximately 87% of them seen just once. The sample was PBMCs or T cells enriched from blood (not recorded which). These receptors all come from a man between 60 and 75 years old who had recovered from COVID-19.

CDR3 amino acids: CASSPPLGGELYNEQFF. DNA of the CDR3: TGTGCCAGCTCACCACCGCTCGGGGGAGAGCTTTACAATGAGCAGTTCTTC. This chain joins TRBV18 and TRBJ2-1, with a possible D match to TRBD2 (6 bases). Trimming shortened V by 0 bases and J by 4 bases, and 16 bases separated the two germline ends. Germline CDR1 reads KGHSH; CDR2 reads LQKENI. The CDR3 sequence is 17 residues long. Looking up the rest from reference TRBV18 and TRBJ2-1 gives the full variable domain: NAGVMQNPRHLVRRRGQEARLRCSPMKGHSHVYWYRQLPEEGLKFMVYLQKENIIDESGMPKERFSAEFPKEGPSILRIQQVVRGDSAAYFCASSPPLGGELYNEQFFGPGTRLTVL.

V usage is TRBV5-1 and J usage is TRBJ2-5; tentatively, D is TRBD2 (6 bases). The length of the CDR3 is 15 residues. Germline assignment: CDR1 SGHRS and CDR2 YFSETQ. Trimming shortened V by 3 bases and J by 5 bases, and 17 bases separated the two germline ends. The CDR3 DNA reads as TGCGCCAGCAGCTCGGGGGTAGGGTTGGCGGAGACCCAGTACTTC. Translating gives CASSSGVGLAETQYF.

The chain has TRBV19 and TRBJ2-3; a possible D gene is TRBD2 (6 bases). The CDR3 covers 16 residues. Germline V gives CDR1 LNHDA, CDR2 SQIVND (reference sequence). V shed 3 bases and J shed 2 bases, with 15 bases lying between them. The CDR3 protein is CASSIRWDSYTDTQYF. The DNA of the CDR3 is TGTGCCAGTAGTATTAGATGGGACTCATACACAGATACGCAGTATTTT.

V gene TRBV18 combines with J gene TRBJ1-6, with D uncertain. The CDR3 spans 18 residues. V was clipped by 3 bases and J by 0 bases, with 15 bases between them. Germline lookup yields CDR1 KGHSH and CDR2 LQKENI. The CDR3, as DNA: TGTGCCAGCTCACCGCTGGGAAGAGGGAGCTCCTATAATTCACCCCTCCACTTT. Translated, it gives CASSPLGRGSSYNSPLHF.

The chain has TRBV2 and TRBJ2-2, with D possibly matching TRBD2 (5 bases). In germline, CDR1 is SNHLY, CDR2 FYNNEI. Deletions cut 0 bases from V and 9 bases from J, with 14 bases between. The CDR3 has 15 residues. This CDR3 is CASSEARGPTRELFF. DNA of the CDR3: TGTGCCAGCAGTGAAGCCCGGGGTCCTACCAGGGAGCTGTTTTTT.

The gene calls are TRBV5-1 and TRBJ1-2; D unclear. Germline V lookup: CDR1 SGHRS, CDR2 YFSETQ. This CDR3 region has 16 residues. Trimming took 4 bases from V and 4 from J, leaving 20 bases between them. This chain's CDR3 is CASSTNSRTGSYGYTF. As DNA, the CDR3 is TGCGCCAGCAGCACTAACTCCAGGACTGGCTCCTATGGCTACACCTTC. Drawing the rest from reference TRBV5-1 and TRBJ1-2, the complete variable domain is KAGVTQTPRYLIKTRGQQVTLSCSPISGHRSVSWYQQTPGQGLQFLFEYFSETQRNKGNFPGRFSGRQFSNSRSEMNVSTLELGDSALYLCASSTNSRTGSYGYTFGSGTRLTVV.

This clone was detected only once. This chain connects TRBV10-3 to TRBJ2-7, with D tentatively TRBD1 (6 bases). The germline V gene encodes CDR1 ENHRY and CDR2 SYGVKD. The CDR3 covers 14 residues. V was shortened by 10 bases and J by 0 bases, with 16 bases between the two germline ends. This CDR3 reads CATNRDSSSYEQYF. For the CDR3, the DNA is TGTGCCACTAACAGGGATTCAAGCTCCTACGAGCAGTACTTC.

This sequence joins TRBV7-8 and TRBJ1-6; the match to TRBD1 covers 7 bases. The CDR3 is made up of 13 amino acids. The germline gives CDR1 SGHVS, CDR2 FQNEAQ. The J segment lost 10 bases and the V segment lost 3 bases, leaving 3 bases of the junction unmatched. In DNA, the CDR3 is TGTGCCAGCAGCTTGGACAGGAAGTCACCCCTCCACTTT. Translation gives CASSLDRKSPLHF. The full variable domain, in which reference TRBV7-8 and TRBJ1-6 provide the parts outside the CDR3, is GAGVSQSPRYKVAKRGQDVALRCDPISGHVSLFWYQQALGQGPEFLTYFQNEAQLDKSGLPSDRFFAERPEGSVSTLKIQRTQQEDSAVYLCASSLDRKSPLHFGNGTRLTVT.

The chain combines TRBV18 with TRBJ2-5, with 10 positions matching TRBD2. CDR1 is KGHSH and CDR2 is LQKENI in the germline V gene. J gave up 5 bases and V 3 bases, and 3 bases lay outside the gene matches. This CDR3 spans 14 amino acids. The DNA for the CDR3 is TGTGCCAGCTCACCGACTAGCGGGCACGAGACCCAGTACTTC. Translating it yields CASSPTSGHETQYF.

Concerning this clone itself: The sample carries other DNA sequences with the same CDR3. The CDR3 DNA reads TGTGCCAGCAGCCCCAGAGGGCGCGAAAAACTGTTTTTT. Amino acid sequence: CASSPRGREKLFF. This sequence joins TRBV3-1 (or the pseudogene TRBV3-2) and TRBJ1-4, with D hard to call. The CDR3 runs 13 residues. Trimming pared 4 bases from V and 8 bases from J, leaving 11 bases between. Germline V gives CDR1 LGHDT, CDR2 YNNKEL (reference sequence).

The DNA of the CDR3 is TGTGCCAGCAGCTTAGGAGGGGGCTATGGCTACACCTTC. Translated, it gives CASSLGGGYGYTF. The chain links TRBV7-2 to TRBJ1-2; a possible D gene is TRBD1 (6 bases). CDR3 size: 13 residues. V was clipped by 1 base and J by 4 bases, with 7 bases between them. The germline gives CDR1 SGHTA, CDR2 FQGNSA.

The rearrangement joins TRBV6-5 to TRBJ2-7; possibly TRBD1 for D (6 bases). CDR1 is MNHEY and CDR2 is SVGAGI in the germline V gene. The CDR3 spans 15 residues. V lost 11 bases, J lost 2 bases, and 22 bases lay in between. CDR3 sequence reads: CAPPEPDRTTYEQYF. In DNA, the CDR3 is TGTGCCCCCCCAGAACCGGACAGAACCACCTACGAGCAGTACTTC.

This clone was found once. The chain employs TRBV28 and TRBJ2-1; possibly TRBD2 for D (5 bases). CDR3 length: 15 amino acids. The V gene lost 3 bases and the J gene lost 9 bases, with 18 bases spanning the gap. Germline loops: CDR1 MDHEN, CDR2 SYDVKM. The CDR3 nucleotides are TGTGCCAGCAGTTTCGGGGAACGGGTTCTACGTGAGCAGTTCTTC. It yields the protein CASSFGERVLREQFF.

The sample holds one count of this clone. The V and J genes are TRBV19 and TRBJ1-6, with TRBD1 identical over 8 bases. The V and J ends lost 2 bases and 9 bases, in that order; junction bases with no gene match: 9. The CDR3 totals 16 residues. Germline V gene data show CDR1 as LNHDA and CDR2 as SQIVND (reference sequence). The CDR3, as DNA: TGTGCCAGTAGTATAAACCTCCAGGGGGCGGCTTCACCCCTCCACTTT. Translating gives CASSINLQGAASPLHF.

The V gene is TRBV19, the J gene TRBJ1-2; D unresolved. CDR1 LNHDA and CDR2 SQIVND come from the germline V gene (reference sequence). The CDR3 is made up of 16 amino acids. Trimming stripped 0 bases from V and 2 bases from J, with 13 bases between. CDR3 DNA sequence: TGTGCCAGTAGTATAGATAAGAACGGGGTCAACTATGGCTACACCTTC. Translating gives CASSIDKNGVNYGYTF.

This chain uses TRBV5-5 with TRBJ2-2, with 10 bases that match TRBD1. The ends lost 4 bases at V and 3 bases at J; junction bases unmatched: 6. This CDR3 is 16 amino acids long. CDR1 is SGHKS and CDR2 is YYEKEE in the germline V gene (reference sequence). In DNA, the CDR3 is TGTGCCAGCAGCCTTCGACAGGGGGCTGACACCGGGGAGCTGTTTTTT. This gives the protein CASSLRQGADTGELFF.

This chain joins TRBV6-5 and TRBJ1-2; possibly TRBD1 for D (6 bases). Germline-derived CDR1 and CDR2 are MNHEY and SVGAGI. The V end lost 0 bases, the J end lost 4 bases, and 15 bases lay between the germline ends. The CDR3 runs 16 residues. CDR3: CASSYSMGGLSYGYTF. CDR3 in DNA: TGTGCCAGCAGTTACTCGATGGGGGGGCTGAGCTATGGCTACACCTTC.

V and J are TRBV9 and TRBJ1-2; a weak D match, TRBD1 (6 bases). This CDR3 has 14 amino acids. V was trimmed by 1 base and J by 6 bases, leaving 13 bases between them. Germline values: CDR1 SGDLS, CDR2 YYNGEE. In DNA, the CDR3 is TGTGCCAGCAGCGTATCACAGGGCTCGGATGGCTACACCTTC. Translating it yields CASSVSQGSDGYTF.

The chain carries TRBV6-1 and TRBJ2-2; no definite D call. The CDR3 contains 12 residues. V shed 2 bases and J shed 6 bases, with 4 bases lying between them. CDR1 is MNHNS and CDR2 is SASEGT in the germline V gene. In DNA, the CDR3 is TGTGCCAGCAGTGAATATCCCGGGGAGCTGTTTTTT. As protein: CASSEYPGELFF.

This chain links TRBV28 with TRBJ1-5, with 7 bases identical to TRBD1. This CDR3 spans 12 amino acids. Germline CDR1 is MDHEN and CDR2 is SYDVKM. The V and J ends lost 6 bases and 4 bases, in that order; junction bases with no gene match: 0. The DNA of the CDR3 is TGTGCCAGCAGGACAGGGAATCAGCCCCAGCATTTT. Translation: CASRTGNQPQHF. Combining the CDR3 with reference TRBV28 and TRBJ1-5 gives the whole variable domain DVKVTQSSRYLVKRTGEKVFLECVQDMDHENMFWYRQDPGLGLRLIYFSYDVKMKEKGDIPEGYSVSREKKERFSLILESASTNQTSMYLCASRTGNQPQHFGDGTRLSIL.

V usage is TRBV19 and J usage is TRBJ2-5; 12 nucleotides line up with TRBD2. The CDR3 is made up of 18 amino acids. V lost 10 bases, J lost 1 base, and 16 bases stayed unmatched. CDR1 LNHDA and CDR2 SQIVND come from the germline V gene (reference sequence). The CDR3, as DNA: TGTGCCAAAATCCCCCGCCGAGAGGGACTAGCGGGCCAAGAGACCCAGTACTTC. Encoded protein: CAKIPRREGLAGQETQYF.

Note on this clone: A read error may account for a junction end that differs from germline. The chain joins TRBV18 to TRBJ1-1; D possibly corresponds to TRBD1 (6 bases). This CDR3 is built from 14 residues. Germline CDR1 reads KGHSH; CDR2 reads LQKENI. CDR3 region: CASAPIRGDTEAFF. The CDR3 region has the DNA TGTGCCAGCGCACCAATCAGGGGCGACACTGAAGCTTTCTTT.

This chain uses TRBV6-5 with TRBJ2-7, with D possibly TRBD1 on 6 matching bases. This CDR3 has 15 amino acids. Trimming pared 0 bases from V and 4 bases from J, leaving 13 bases between. Germline V gene lookup returns CDR1 MNHEY and CDR2 SVGAGI. The CDR3 loop reads CASSYSTQGWYEQYF. CDR3 bases: TGTGCCAGCAGTTACTCGACTCAGGGGTGGTACGAGCAGTACTTC.

A few counts support this clone. CDR3 residues: CSVDTGVNEQFF. The DNA for the CDR3 is TGCAGCGTTGACACCGGAGTCAATGAGCAGTTCTTC. J is TRBJ2-1 and V is TRBV29-1; no clear D. Per germline, CDR1 SQVTM and CDR2 ANQGSEA. V lost 3 bases and J 6 bases, leaving 9 bases between the germline ends. The length of the CDR3 is 12 residues.

The chain links TRBV11-2 to TRBJ1-5; 7 bases match TRBD1. V was pared by 5 bases and J by 3 bases, with 7 bases of the junction left unmatched. In germline, CDR1 is SGHAT, CDR2 FQNNGV. This CDR3 spans 15 amino acids. The CDR3 reads CASSPSTGNNQPQHF. CDR3 nucleotides: TGTGCCAGCAGCCCTTCGACAGGGAACAATCAGCCCCAGCATTTT.

The chain has TRBV9 and TRBJ2-2; tentatively, D is TRBD1 (5 bases). This CDR3 has 14 residues. CDR1 is SGDLS, CDR2 YYNGEE, per germline. The V end was cut by 0 bases, the J end by 6 bases, with 9 bases between. CDR3 residues: CASSVAATAGELFF. In nucleotides, the CDR3 is TGTGCCAGCAGCGTAGCCGCGACAGCCGGGGAGCTGTTTTTT.

The chain links TRBV7-2 to TRBJ1-2; D is possibly TRBD1 (5 bases). This CDR3 region has 13 residues. Germline loops: CDR1 SGHTA, CDR2 FQGNSA. The V end lost 2 bases, the J end lost 8 bases, and 12 bases lay between the germline ends. CDR3 nucleotides: TGTGCCAGCAGCTTACAGGGTGTGGGCGGCTACACCTTC. It yields the protein CASSLQGVGGYTF.

The rearrangement uses TRBV6-6 and TRBJ2-7, with TRBD2 matching over 7 bases. The CDR3 is made up of 15 amino acids. Trimming at V came to 5 bases and at J to 2 bases, leaving 9 bases not matched to a gene. Germline V CDR1 and CDR2: MNHNY, SVGAGI (reference sequence). The CDR3 bases are TGTGCCAGCAGTGAGGGGCCGGGAGGAACCTACGAGCAGTACTTC. This gives the protein CASSEGPGGTYEQYF.

There are a few counts of this clone. V and J are TRBV30 and TRBJ1-5; D remains ambiguous. The germline gives CDR1 GTSNPN, CDR2 SVGIG (reference sequence). This CDR3 comprises 13 residues. V lost 0 bases and J 5 bases, leaving 8 bases between the germline ends. The CDR3 region is CAWSVSGYQPQHF. In DNA, the CDR3 is TGTGCCTGGAGTGTCTCGGGGTATCAGCCCCAGCATTTT.

This chain joins TRBV5-1 and TRBJ2-1; 15 bases agree with TRBD2. Germline loops: CDR1 SGHRS, CDR2 YFSETQ. The junction had 1 base not matched to a gene; V was cut back by 3 bases and J by 6 bases. The CDR3 is 15 amino acids. The CDR3 region is CASSWTSGGGNEQFF. DNA for the CDR3: TGCGCCAGCAGCTGGACTAGCGGGGGGGGCAATGAGCAGTTCTTC.

V gene TRBV29-1 combines with J gene TRBJ1-2, with D unclear. This CDR3 comprises 14 residues. V lost 4 bases and J 7 bases, leaving 19 bases between the germline ends. From germline, CDR1 is SQVTM and CDR2 ANQGSEA. CDR3 region: CSVARGRVRGGYTF. CDR3 nucleotide sequence: TGCAGCGTTGCCAGAGGGCGCGTACGCGGTGGCTACACCTTC.

The genes are TRBV30 and TRBJ1-2; 9 bases are a match to TRBD1. The CDR3 is 13 residues long. V shed 2 bases, J shed 5 bases, and the junction held 3 bases outside the gene matches. Germline CDR1 and CDR2: GTSNPN and SVGIG (reference sequence). The chain's CDR3 is CAWSLGTGYGYTF. In nucleotides, the CDR3 is TGTGCCTGGAGTCTCGGGACAGGGTATGGCTACACCTTC.